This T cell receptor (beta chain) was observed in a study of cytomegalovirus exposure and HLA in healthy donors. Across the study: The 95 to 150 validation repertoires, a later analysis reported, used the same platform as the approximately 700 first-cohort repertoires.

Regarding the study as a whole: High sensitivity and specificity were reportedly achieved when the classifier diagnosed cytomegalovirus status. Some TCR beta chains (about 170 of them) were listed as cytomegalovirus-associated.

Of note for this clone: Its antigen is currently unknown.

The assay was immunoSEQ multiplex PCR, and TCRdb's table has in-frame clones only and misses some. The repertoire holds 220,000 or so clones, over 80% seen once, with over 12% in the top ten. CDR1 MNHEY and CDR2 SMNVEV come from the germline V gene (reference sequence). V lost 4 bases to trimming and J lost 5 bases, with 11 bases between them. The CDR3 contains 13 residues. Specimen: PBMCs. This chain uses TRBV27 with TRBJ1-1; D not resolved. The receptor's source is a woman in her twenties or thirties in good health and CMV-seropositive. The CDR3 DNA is TGTGCCAGCAGTTCCTCGGGAGTAACTGAAGCTTTCTTT. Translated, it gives CASSSSGVTEAFF.